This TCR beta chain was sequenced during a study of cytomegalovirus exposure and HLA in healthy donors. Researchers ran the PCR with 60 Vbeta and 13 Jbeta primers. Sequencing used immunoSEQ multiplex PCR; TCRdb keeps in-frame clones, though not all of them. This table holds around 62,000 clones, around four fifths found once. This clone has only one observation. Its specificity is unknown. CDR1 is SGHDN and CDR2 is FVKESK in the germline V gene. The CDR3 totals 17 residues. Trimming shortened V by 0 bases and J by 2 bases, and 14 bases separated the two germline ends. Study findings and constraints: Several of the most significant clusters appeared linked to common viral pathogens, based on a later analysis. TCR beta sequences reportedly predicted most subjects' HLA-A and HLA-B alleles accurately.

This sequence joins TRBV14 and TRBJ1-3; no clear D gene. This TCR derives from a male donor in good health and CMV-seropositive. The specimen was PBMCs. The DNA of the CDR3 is TGTGCCAGCAGCCAAGATCTGGGCCGGATCACTGGAAACACCATATATTTT. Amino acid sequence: CASSQDLGRITGNTIYF.